A few counts support the clone carrying this T cell receptor (beta chain). TCRdb re-analysed the 5' RACE reads in MiXCR, keeping a single row per CDR3 protein. The table includes about 340,000 distinct CDR3 sequences, around 13% detected once. The V and J ends lost 9 bases and 7 bases, in that order; junction bases with no gene match: 7. Germline-derived CDR1 and CDR2 are SGHRS and YFSETQ. The CDR3 extends over 13 amino acids. The sample comes from a study of T cells after yellow fever vaccination. J is TRBJ2-2 and V is TRBV5-1; 9 bases are a match to TRBD1. This clonotype originated in a man between 18 and 35 years old who received the YFV17D yellow fever vaccine. The sequences come from CD4+ T cells sorted from PBMCs, collected 15 days after the yellow fever booster vaccination. The CDR3 DNA sequence: TGCGCCACCCGGACAGGGGCGAGCGGGGAGCTGTTTTTT. Translated, it gives CATRTGASGELFF.